The 5 T cell receptor beta chains listed next were all sequenced from one sample in a study of Ad26.COV2.S vaccination and SARS-CoV-2 variants. Measured with immunoSEQ multiplex PCR; TCRdb has only the in-frame clones, and not every one. Here the sample spans around 270,000 clones, around 85% being singletons. As for treatment: 15 to 20 received Ad26.COV2.S at low or high dose, single or two shots; 5 received placebo; per-sample allocation not given. Repertoires come from day 63 after the first vaccine or placebo injection. The material was peripheral blood, obtained in a trial of Ad26.COV2.S vaccine versus placebo. These receptors all stem from a person aged 18-65 years who received the Ad26.COV2.S COVID-19 vaccine or a placebo.

In DNA, the CDR3 is TGTGCCAGTAGTGCCCAGGGTGGTATTTCACCCCTCCACTTT. Encoded protein: CASSAQGGISPLHF. The chain has TRBV19 and TRBJ1-6, with D possibly matching TRBD1 (5 bases). CDR1 is LNHDA and CDR2 is SQIVND in the germline V gene (reference sequence). This CDR3 is built from 14 residues. Trimming removed 5 bases at V and 9 bases at J, with 14 bases between.

This rearrangement joins TRBV30 to TRBJ2-3; no definite D call. Trimming left V 0 bases short and J 4 bases short, with 2 bases between. Looked up from germline, CDR1 is GTSNPN and CDR2 is SVGIG (reference sequence). The CDR3 extends over 11 amino acids. CDR3 DNA sequence: TGTGCCTGGAGTGTTCCAGATACGCAGTATTTT. This translates into CAWSVPDTQYF. The full variable domain, completed using reference TRBV30 and TRBJ2-3, is SQTIHQWPATLVQPVGSPLSLECTVEGTSNPNLYWYRQAAGRGLQLLFYSVGIGQISSEVPQNLSASRPQDRQFILSSKKLLLSDSGFYLCAWSVPDTQYFGPGTRLTVL.

V gene TRBV7-3 combines with J gene TRBJ2-3; TRBD2 agrees at 14 bases. The CDR3 contains 17 residues. With V trimmed by 1 base and J by 2 bases, 2 bases remained unmatched. Germline CDR1 SGHTA, CDR2 FQGTGA. CDR3 amino acids: CASSLMGLAGVTDTQYF. The DNA for the CDR3 is TGTGCCAGCAGCTTAATGGGACTAGCGGGGGTCACAGATACGCAGTATTTT.

The chain carries TRBV30 and TRBJ2-2; D unresolved. Trimming removed 4 bases from V and 4 bases from J, with 10 bases in between. The CDR3 has 13 residues. CDR1 is GTSNPN, CDR2 SVGIG, per germline (reference sequence). The DNA of the CDR3 is TGTGCCTGGACCCTCTTAAGCACCGGGGAGCTGTTTTTT. It codes for CAWTLLSTGELFF.

The V gene is TRBV30, the J gene TRBJ1-1; D call uncertain. Trimming cost V 1 base and J 5 bases, with 14 bases left between them. The CDR3 covers 14 residues. Germline CDR1 and CDR2: GTSNPN and SVGIG (reference sequence). CDR3 coding DNA: TGTGCCTGGAGTGCCGGACTGGGTAGGACTGAAGCTTTCTTT. Its translation is CAWSAGLGRTEAFF.